The 17 T cell receptor beta chains below come from one sample, sequenced in a study of blood T cell repertoires in COVID-19. The method was immunoSEQ multiplex PCR; TCRdb's version includes in-frame clones alone and lacks a portion of them. The sample lists more than 300,000 clones; roughly 90% were seen once. Sequenced sample: PBMCs or T cells enriched from blood (not recorded which). Source of these receptors: a young woman who had recovered from COVID-19.

The chain has TRBV5-4 and TRBJ2-3, with 8 nucleotides matching TRBD1. V lost 4 bases, J lost 4 bases, and 8 bases stayed unmatched. The CDR3 loop spans 15 amino acids. CDR1 and CDR2 (germline): SGHNT, YYREEE (reference sequence). The CDR3 coding sequence is TGTGCCAGCAGCCGTGGACAGGGTGGTCCAGATACGCAGTATTTT. Translation: CASSRGQGGPDTQYF.

The rearrangement links TRBV6-5 to TRBJ2-2, with 13 bases fitting TRBD2. The CDR3 is 16 amino acids. Trimming removed 4 bases from V and 6 bases from J; junction bases left unmatched: 5. Per the germline V gene, CDR1 is MNHEY and CDR2 is SVGAGI. The CDR3 DNA reads as TGTGCCAGCAGTTCCGCACTAGCGGGAGGGGCCGGGGAGCTGTTTTTT. It yields the protein CASSSALAGGAGELFF.

J is TRBJ2-2 and V is TRBV7-8; no reliable D call. Trimming took 0 bases from V and 0 from J, leaving 11 bases between them. The germline V gene encodes CDR1 SGHVS and CDR2 FQNEAQ. This CDR3 is built from 17 residues. The chain's CDR3 is CASSLARTTTNTGELFF. The DNA for the CDR3 is TGTGCCAGCAGCTTAGCTCGAACAACTACGAACACCGGGGAGCTGTTTTTT.

V gene TRBV9 combines with J gene TRBJ1-4, with D uncertain. The CDR3 contains 15 residues. The V end was cut by 0 bases, the J end by 6 bases, with 12 bases between. CDR1 is SGDLS, CDR2 YYNGEE, per germline. CDR3 bases: TGTGCCAGCAGCGTAGGTGTGAATAGAGATGAAAAACTGTTTTTT. Its protein is CASSVGVNRDEKLFF.

The J gene is TRBJ2-5, the V gene TRBV6-5; 9 nucleotides align to TRBD1. CDR3 length equals 15 residues. CDR1 MNHEY and CDR2 SVGAGI come from the germline V gene. Germline trimming cut 0 bases from V and 9 bases from J; bases unmatched to any gene: 8. The CDR3 is CASSYSRGQGTSQYF. The CDR3 DNA reads as TGTGCCAGCAGTTACTCGCGGGGACAGGGAACTTCCCAGTACTTC.

The V call is TRBV11-2, the J call TRBJ2-7; the D is unclear. The V and J ends lost 3 bases and 6 bases respectively, with 3 bases between them. From germline, CDR1 is SGHAT and CDR2 FQNNGV. This CDR3 spans 10 amino acids. The CDR3 region is CASSFREQYF. The CDR3, as DNA: TGTGCCAGCAGCTTCCGCGAGCAGTACTTC.

This clone appeared a single time. V usage is TRBV9 and J usage is TRBJ1-1, with TRBD1 matching 8 bases. Losses at the gene ends were 0 bases for V and 8 bases for J; bases not matched to a gene: 3. Germline V gene lookup returns CDR1 SGDLS and CDR2 YYNGEE. The CDR3 length is 13 residues. The CDR3 nucleotides read TGTGCCAGCAGCGTAGCTGGACAGGGAGAAGCTTTCTTT. Its protein is CASSVAGQGEAFF.

V and J are TRBV7-6 and TRBJ2-5; tentatively, D is TRBD2 (5 bases). Trimming removed 2 bases at V and 5 bases at J, with 15 bases between. This CDR3 has 15 residues. Germline-derived CDR1 and CDR2 are SGHVS and FNYEAQ. CDR3 residues: CASSLMPAARETQYF. The CDR3 DNA reads TGTGCCAGCAGCTTAATGCCAGCGGCTCGGGAGACCCAGTACTTC.

The rearrangement links TRBV24-1 to TRBJ2-6; D is undetermined. The germline CDR1 and CDR2 sequences are KGHDR and SFDVKD. There are 15 residues in the CDR3. Trimming left V 5 bases short and J 0 bases short, with 7 bases between. CDR3 region: CATSGDNSGANVLTF. CDR3 coding DNA: TGTGCCACCAGTGGCGACAACTCTGGGGCCAACGTCCTGACTTTC.

This sequence joins TRBV9 and TRBJ2-3; weak D call: TRBD2 (5 bases). The CDR3 spans 13 residues. Trimming took 2 bases from V and 10 from J, leaving 14 bases between them. The germline gives CDR1 SGDLS, CDR2 YYNGEE. CDR3 coding DNA: TGTGCCAGCAGCGTCTCCTTCGAGGGTCCGCAGTATTTT. Amino acids: CASSVSFEGPQYF.

The rearrangement links TRBV10-3 to TRBJ1-5, with unresolved D. The CDR3 loop spans 15 amino acids. The V gene's germline CDR1 is ENHRY and CDR2 SYGVKD. The V end lost 8 bases, the J end lost 3 bases, and 17 bases lay between the germline ends. The CDR3 sequence: CAISAGPANNQPQHF. The CDR3, as DNA: TGTGCCATCTCGGCTGGGCCGGCCAACAATCAGCCCCAGCATTTT.

This clone has more than one count but fewer than ten. J is TRBJ2-7 and V is TRBV7-3, with D tentatively TRBD2 (5 bases). Trimming shortened V by 5 bases and J by 2 bases, and 13 bases separated the two germline ends. Germline V gene sequence: CDR1 SGHTA, CDR2 FQGTGA. The CDR3 is 14 residues long. The CDR3 coding sequence is TGTGCCAGCAGCGCGTACTTAGCGCCCTACGAGCAGTACTTC. Its translation is CASSAYLAPYEQYF.

CDR3 in DNA: TGTGCCAGCAGCTCCCTAGCGGGAGTCGCGGACGAGCAGTACTTC. Protein: CASSSLAGVADEQYF. V gene TRBV7-2 combines with J gene TRBJ2-7; 10 bases align to TRBD2. This CDR3 has 15 residues. V trimming: 4 bases; J trimming: 5 bases; junction bases outside the gene matches: 8. Germline values: CDR1 SGHTA, CDR2 FQGNSA.

This sequence joins TRBV19 and TRBJ2-3; 12 bases align to TRBD2. Trimming cost V 3 bases and J 0 bases; bases outside gene matches: 10. CDR3 size: 19 residues. Germline V gives CDR1 LNHDA, CDR2 SQIVND (reference sequence). This CDR3 is CASSIRSLGLAGSTDTQYF. CDR3 bases: TGTGCCAGTAGTATTAGGAGTTTAGGACTAGCGGGGAGCACAGATACGCAGTATTTT.

The rearrangement links TRBV19 to TRBJ1-1; D gene ambiguous. CDR1 is LNHDA, CDR2 SQIVND, per germline (reference sequence). The V and J ends lost 4 bases and 5 bases respectively, with 23 bases between them. This CDR3 is built from 17 residues. The CDR3 loop is CASSTRQLYRGGTEAFF. CDR3 nucleotides: TGTGCCAGTAGTACCCGCCAGTTGTACCGGGGAGGGACTGAAGCTTTCTTT.

The rearrangement uses TRBV9 and TRBJ2-5, with 8 bases fitting TRBD1. The CDR3 is 15 amino acids. CDR1 and CDR2 from the germline V gene are SGDLS and YYNGEE. Germline trimming cut 4 bases from V and 1 base from J; bases unmatched to any gene: 6. The CDR3: CASSPTGVIQETQYF. In nucleotides, the CDR3 is TGTGCCAGCAGCCCGACAGGGGTGATCCAAGAGACCCAGTACTTC.

The gene calls are TRBV7-9 and TRBJ2-7; D might be TRBD2 (5 bases). The CDR3 contains 13 residues. Germline assignment: CDR1 SEHNR and CDR2 FQNEAQ (reference sequence). Trimming stripped 3 bases from V and 3 bases from J, with 9 bases between. The CDR3 loop is CASSFLEGYEQYF. In nucleotides, the CDR3 is TGTGCCAGCAGCTTCCTAGAGGGCTACGAGCAGTACTTC.